This note documents a single TCR beta chain sequence. The antigen remains unidentified. The germline V gene encodes CDR1 SGHNT and CDR2 YENEEA. There are 13 residues in the CDR3. Trimming stripped 5 bases from V and 7 bases from J, with 12 bases between. This specimen comes from a study of radiation and T cells in renal cell carcinoma. Study-wide points: Pretreatment tumor biopsies were lacking, so baseline clonotypes are unknown.

The time point was: baseline pretreatment blood. Treatment noted: 15 Gy SBRT to primary tumor, nephrectomy 4 weeks later. This renal cell carcinoma was of the clear cell type. Some clones are missing from TCRdb's copy, which holds only in-frame ones; the method was immunoSEQ multiplex PCR. The sample has some 150,000 clones; about 88% are singletons. The clonotype was recovered from a woman aged 50 to 60 with renal cell carcinoma. The source material was blood, sampled from a patient whose treatment included radiotherapy and nephrectomy. V is TRBV11-3 and J is TRBJ2-1; a weak D match, TRBD1 (5 bases). In DNA form, the CDR3 reads TGTGCCAGCAGCCCCGGCAGGGTTAATGAGCAGTTCTTC. Translating gives CASSPGRVNEQFF.